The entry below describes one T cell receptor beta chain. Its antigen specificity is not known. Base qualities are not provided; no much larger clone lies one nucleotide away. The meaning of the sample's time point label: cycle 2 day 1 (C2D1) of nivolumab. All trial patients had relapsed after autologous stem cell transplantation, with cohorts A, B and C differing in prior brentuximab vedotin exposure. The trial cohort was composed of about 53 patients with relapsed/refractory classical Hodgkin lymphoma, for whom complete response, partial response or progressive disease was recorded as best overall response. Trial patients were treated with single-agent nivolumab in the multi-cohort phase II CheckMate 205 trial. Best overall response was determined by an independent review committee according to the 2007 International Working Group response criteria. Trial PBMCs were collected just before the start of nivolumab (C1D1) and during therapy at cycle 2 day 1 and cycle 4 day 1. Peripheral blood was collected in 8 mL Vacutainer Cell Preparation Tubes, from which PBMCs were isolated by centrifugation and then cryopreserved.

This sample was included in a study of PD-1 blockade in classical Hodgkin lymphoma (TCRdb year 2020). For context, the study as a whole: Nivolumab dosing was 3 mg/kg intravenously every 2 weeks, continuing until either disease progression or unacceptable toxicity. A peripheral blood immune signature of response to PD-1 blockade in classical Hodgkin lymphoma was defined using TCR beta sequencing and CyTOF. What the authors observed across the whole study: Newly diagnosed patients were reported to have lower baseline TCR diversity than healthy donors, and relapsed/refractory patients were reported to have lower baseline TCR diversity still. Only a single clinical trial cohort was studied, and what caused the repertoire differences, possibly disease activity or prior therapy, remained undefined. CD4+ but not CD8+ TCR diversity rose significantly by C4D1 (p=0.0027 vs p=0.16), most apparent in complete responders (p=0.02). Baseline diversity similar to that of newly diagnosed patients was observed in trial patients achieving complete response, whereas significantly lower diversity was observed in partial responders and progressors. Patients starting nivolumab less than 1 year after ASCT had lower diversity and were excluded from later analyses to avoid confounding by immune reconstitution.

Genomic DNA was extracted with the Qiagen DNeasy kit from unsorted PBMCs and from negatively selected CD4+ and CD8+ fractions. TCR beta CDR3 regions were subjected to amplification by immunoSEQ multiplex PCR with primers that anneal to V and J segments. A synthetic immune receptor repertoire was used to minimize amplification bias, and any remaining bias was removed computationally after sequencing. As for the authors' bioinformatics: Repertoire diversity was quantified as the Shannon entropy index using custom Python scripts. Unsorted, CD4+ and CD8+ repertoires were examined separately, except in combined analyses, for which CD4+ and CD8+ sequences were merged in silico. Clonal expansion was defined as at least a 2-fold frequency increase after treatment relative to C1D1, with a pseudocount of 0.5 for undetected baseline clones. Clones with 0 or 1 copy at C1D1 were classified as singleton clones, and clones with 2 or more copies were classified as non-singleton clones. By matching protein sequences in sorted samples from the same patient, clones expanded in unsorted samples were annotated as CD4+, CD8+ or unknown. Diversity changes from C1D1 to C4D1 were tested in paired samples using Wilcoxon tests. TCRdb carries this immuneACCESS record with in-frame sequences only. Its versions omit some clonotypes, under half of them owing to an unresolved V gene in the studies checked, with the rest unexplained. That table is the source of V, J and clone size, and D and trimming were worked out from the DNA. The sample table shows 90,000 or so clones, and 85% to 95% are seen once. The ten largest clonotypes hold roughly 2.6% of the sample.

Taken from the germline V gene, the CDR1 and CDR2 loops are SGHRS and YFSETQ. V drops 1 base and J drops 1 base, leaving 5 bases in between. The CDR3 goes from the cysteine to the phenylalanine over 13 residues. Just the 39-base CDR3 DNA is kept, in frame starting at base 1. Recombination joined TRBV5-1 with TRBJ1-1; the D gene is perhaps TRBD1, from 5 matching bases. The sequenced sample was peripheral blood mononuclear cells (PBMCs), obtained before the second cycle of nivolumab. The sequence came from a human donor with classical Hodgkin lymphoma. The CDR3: CASSLQGNTEAFF. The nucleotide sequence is TGCGCCAGCAGCTTGCAGGGGAACACTGAAGCTTTCTTT.